The 5 T cell receptor beta chains below were found in one sample sequenced in a study of identical twins. TCRdb re-analysed the 5' RACE reads in MiXCR, keeping a single row per CDR3 protein. This table holds hundreds of thousands of distinct CDR3 sequences, roughly 8.6% found once. These data also formed part of another study, on yellow fever vaccine responses in identical twins.

The sequenced sample was CD8+ T cells sorted from blood. Receptors originate from a woman aged 18-29 years in good health.

The gene calls are TRBV29-1 and TRBJ2-7, with D possibly matching TRBD1 (6 bases). The CDR3 sequence is 14 residues long. With 5 bases removed from V and 0 bases from J, the gap between germline ends came to 14 bases. Germline CDR1 reads SQVTM; CDR2 reads ANQGSEA. As DNA, the CDR3 is TGCAGCGTTAAGTTCCAGGGGACCTCCTACGAGCAGTACTTC. It encodes CSVKFQGTSYEQYF.

The sample holds many counts of this clonotype. The CDR3 region has the DNA TGTGCCAGCAGCGCCTTAGGATACGAGCAGTACTTC. It codes for CASSALGYEQYF. This chain joins TRBV27 and TRBJ2-7; D is uncertain. CDR1 is MNHEY, CDR2 SMNVEV, per germline (reference sequence). The V gene lost 6 bases and the J gene lost 4 bases, with 10 bases spanning the gap. The CDR3 extends over 12 amino acids.

The table lists this clonotype with a count of one. The genes are TRBV7-9 and TRBJ2-1, with 7 nucleotides matching TRBD2. Germline V gene lookup returns CDR1 SEHNR and CDR2 FQNEAQ (reference sequence). There are 16 residues in the CDR3. With V trimmed by 5 bases and J by 6 bases, 13 bases remained unmatched. The CDR3 DNA reads TGTGCCAGCAGCCTCCCAAGGGAGGGGCCACCCAATGAGCAGTTCTTC. Protein product: CASSLPREGPPNEQFF.

This clonotype was observed many times. The DNA of the CDR3 is TGCAGTGCTAGAGATGTTCTGGCGGGGGGATACACAGATACGCAGTATTTT. Translation gives CSARDVLAGGYTDTQYF. The chain employs TRBV20-1 and TRBJ2-3; TRBD2 agrees at 8 bases. Germline loops: CDR1 DFQATT, CDR2 SNEGSKA (reference sequence). The V gene end was trimmed by 0 bases and the J gene end by 2 bases; junction bases not matched to a gene: 10. This CDR3 is 17 amino acids long.

This clonotype was counted many times. The V gene is TRBV5-5, the J gene TRBJ1-5, with 7 bases matching TRBD1. This CDR3 is 15 amino acids long. V lost 3 bases, J lost 3 bases, and 6 bases stayed unmatched. The germline gives CDR1 SGHKS, CDR2 YYEKEE (reference sequence). For the CDR3, the DNA is TGTGCCAGCAGCTCCAGGACAGGCTACAATCAGCCCCAGCATTTT. It encodes CASSSRTGYNQPQHF.